This T cell receptor (beta chain) originates from a study of TIL therapy for anti-PD-1-resistant metastatic lung cancer. Study-wide results and limits: TIL cultures after expansion showed higher clonality and lower diversity than baseline tumor (median around 5.9% vs 31%).

On this clone: What it binds is not known.

The immunoSEQ assay was v3. Produced via immunoSEQ multiplex PCR; TCRdb's table is partial and in-frame only. The data hold some 13,000 clones, with about three fifths observed a single time. As for time point: pre-treatment sample, taken before nivolumab and TIL therapy. Pleural nodules or supraclavicular lymph nodes made up most of the excised metastases sampled. Patients were adults with stage 4 NSCLC. This clonotype was sampled from a woman aged 30 to 85 with non-small cell lung cancer. The sample was tumor tissue, taken at baseline.

DNA of the CDR3: TGTGCCATGGGGGATAGCAATCAGCCCCAGCATTTT. Translation gives CAMGDSNQPQHF. V usage is TRBV2 and J usage is TRBJ1-5; tentative D call: TRBD1 (5 bases). CDR1 SNHLY and CDR2 FYNNEI come from the germline V gene. The V end lost 10 bases, the J end lost 0 bases, and 7 bases lay between the germline ends. This CDR3 has 12 amino acids.